Shown below are 5 T cell receptor beta chains from a single sample sequenced in a study of molecular identifiers for immune sequencing clone quantification. TCRdb re-called the PCR reads with MiXCR, one entry per CDR3 protein. The sample records 400,000 to 600,000 distinct CDR3 sequences, 20% to 25% being singletons. Specimen: naive CD8+ T cells from blood, with Jurkat cell RNA spiked in. Subset meaning: FACS-sorted CD8+CD4-CCR7+CD45RA+ naive T cells. These receptors originate from a human donor in good health. Some libraries in this study had Jurkat cell RNA spiked in.

The genes are TRBV25-1 and TRBJ2-1, with D possibly being TRBD1 or TRBD2 (5 bases each). V lost 0 bases to trimming and J lost 4 bases, with 16 bases between them. The CDR3 totals 17 residues. The V gene's germline CDR1 is MGHDK and CDR2 SYGVNS. The CDR3 DNA follows: TGTGCCAGCAGTGAATATATGGGGGACCTGCTATACAATGAGCAGTTCTTC. This sequence encodes CASSEYMGDLLYNEQFF.

This clonotype showed up just a few times. The chain employs TRBV28 and TRBJ2-2; D remains unclear. This CDR3 has 17 amino acids. Trimming shortened V by 3 bases and J by 6 bases, and 20 bases separated the two germline ends. CDR1 is MDHEN and CDR2 is SYDVKM in the germline V gene. The CDR3 DNA reads TGTGCCAGCAGTTTTCTTGCCGGGCGGCCCTGGCCCGGGGAGCTGTTTTTT. Protein sequence: CASSFLAGRPWPGELFF.

Worth noting for this clonotype: The junction and the germline gene differ at one end; a read error may be behind it. The rearrangement links TRBV28 to TRBJ2-7, with D hard to call. Germline V CDR1 and CDR2: MDHEN, SYDVKM. This CDR3 is 13 amino acids long. The CDR3 DNA reads as TGTGCCTGCAGTCCACGGGTTTCTTACGAGCAGTACTTC. Encoded protein: CACSPRVSYEQYF.

This clonotype was seen many times. The CDR3 protein is CASSVGSGTSQADTQYF. CDR3 nucleotides: TGTGCCAGCAGCGTAGGATCCGGGACTAGTCAGGCAGATACGCAGTATTTT. The rearrangement links TRBV9 to TRBJ2-3, with 8 bases identical to TRBD2. This CDR3 contains 17 residues. Germline V CDR1 and CDR2: SGDLS, YYNGEE. The V segment lost 0 bases and the J segment 4 bases; nucleotides outside the gene matches: 10.

In this sample, this clonotype turned up many times. The genes are TRBV20-1 and TRBJ2-7; the match to TRBD2 covers 9 bases. The germline gives CDR1 DFQATT, CDR2 SNEGSKA (reference sequence). Germline trimming cut 0 bases from V and 3 bases from J; bases unmatched to any gene: 9. The CDR3 sequence is 16 residues long. CDR3 sequence reads: CSARDWGATSGYEQYF. CDR3 DNA sequence: TGCAGTGCTAGAGATTGGGGCGCGACTAGCGGCTACGAGCAGTACTTC.